Listed below are T cell receptor beta chains from one sample, sequenced in a study of early T cells in non-severe SARS-CoV-2 infection. Via MiXCR, TCRdb re-called the 5' RACE reads, giving one row per CDR3 protein. The sample shows 46,000 or so distinct CDR3 sequences, roughly 7% of them seen only once. Sequencing input: whole blood. These receptors all come from an adult who was a healthcare worker with PCR-confirmed SARS-CoV-2 infection or an uninfected control (not recorded which). The CDR3 runs from the conserved cysteine through the conserved F or W. A D gene is named only where the DNA matches it firmly. Rows give clone size only sometimes, using once, few, many, or a class for an expanded clone.

clone_size	v_call	j_call	d_call	cdr3_nt	cdr3_aa
few	TRBV29-1	TRBJ1-2	.	TGCAGCGCCAGGACCCAGGAGAACTATGGCTACACCTTC	CSARTQENYGYTF
.	TRBV4-3	TRBJ2-3	TRBD2	TGCGCCAGCAGCCAAGACCTAGCGGGGGGAGGTACGCAGTATTTT	CASSQDLAGGGTQYF
.	TRBV3-1	TRBJ2-5	TRBD2	TGTGCCAGCAGCGGGACTAGCGGAGGAGAGACCCAGTACTTC	CASSGTSGGETQYF
few	TRBV28	TRBJ2-1	.	TGTGCCAGCAGTCCGAATTCGGGGTTGGGGGCCTCTCGTGAGCAGTTCTTC	CASSPNSGLGASREQFF
many	TRBV2	TRBJ2-2	.	TGTGCCAGCAACCAGGGTCTCGCCGGGGAGCTGTTTTTT	CASNQGLAGELFF
many	TRBV7-9	TRBJ1-2	.	TGTGCCAGCGGAATCGCAGGTGATTATGGCTACACCTTC	CASGIAGDYGYTF
many	TRBV19	TRBJ1-5	.	TGTGCCAGTAGTATAGAAGCGGGGGCTCTCGACCAGCCCCAGCATTTT	CASSIEAGALDQPQHF
.	TRBV6-1	TRBJ1-2	.	TGTGCCAGCGGTGCCTCCACGGGCTATGGCTACACCTTC	CASGASTGYGYTF
.	TRBV24-1	TRBJ2-5	TRBD1	TGTGCCACCAGTGACCCTCGACAGGGGATCGGGGAGACCCAGTACTTC	CATSDPRQGIGETQYF
many	TRBV3-1	TRBJ2-7	.	TGTGCCAGCAGCCGTAAGGCCGAGCAGTACTTC	CASSRKAEQYF
many	TRBV7-9	TRBJ2-3	TRBD1	TGTGCCAGCAGTATACAGGGGGCAGATACGCAGTATTTT	CASSIQGADTQYF
.	TRBV7-2	TRBJ2-1	.	TGTGCCAGCAGCTTATCGGTGGCTAGCGCGAGCAATGAGCAGTTCTTC	CASSLSVASASNEQFF